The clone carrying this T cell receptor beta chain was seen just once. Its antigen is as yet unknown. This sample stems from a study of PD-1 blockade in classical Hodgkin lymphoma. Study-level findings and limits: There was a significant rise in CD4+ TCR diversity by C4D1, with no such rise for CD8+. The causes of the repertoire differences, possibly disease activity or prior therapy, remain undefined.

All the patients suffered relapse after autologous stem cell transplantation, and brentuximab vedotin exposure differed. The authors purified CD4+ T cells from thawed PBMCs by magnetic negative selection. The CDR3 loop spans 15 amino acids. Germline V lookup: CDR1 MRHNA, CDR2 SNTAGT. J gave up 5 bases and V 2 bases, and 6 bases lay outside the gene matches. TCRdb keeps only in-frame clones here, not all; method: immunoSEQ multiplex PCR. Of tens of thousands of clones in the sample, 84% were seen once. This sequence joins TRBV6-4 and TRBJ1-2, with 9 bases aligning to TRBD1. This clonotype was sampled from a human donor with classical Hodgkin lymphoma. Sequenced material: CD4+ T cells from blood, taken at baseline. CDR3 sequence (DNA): TGTGCCAGCAGTGACCCTAGGACAGGGGTTTATGGCTACACCTTC. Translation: CASSDPRTGVYGYTF.